This TCR beta chain was captured by sequencing in a study of shared clonotypes between healthy human individuals. The study, taken as a whole, reports: With few donors, the genetic and exposure-history diversity represented was limited.

This CDR3 spans 15 amino acids. Germline loops: CDR1 SGHRS, CDR2 YFSETQ. The ends lost 1 base at V and 4 bases at J; junction bases unmatched: 7. Genomic DNA of each subset was evenly split across several immunoSEQ plates. Sorted-subset replicate PCR reactions were performed with around 210 ng DNA, corresponding to tens of thousands of T cell genomes. Assay used: immunoSEQ multiplex PCR; TCRdb lists only in-frame clones, some missing. This sample has millions of clones; around 90% occur once, and the top ten carry around 0.14%. Remarks on this clone: The antigen remains undetermined.

None of the donors, who were healthy HIV-negative adults, had recently had acute infections or vaccinations. The chain is built from TRBV5-1 and TRBJ1-2; 7 bases align to TRBD1. The clonotype comes from a man younger than 35 in good health. Sequenced sample: naive CD4+ T cells sorted from blood. Subset meaning: CD45RA+ positively selected. The CDR3 DNA reads as TGCGCCAGCAGCTTGTTCCGGGACAGCATCTATGGCTACACCTTC. This codes for CASSLFRDSIYGYTF.